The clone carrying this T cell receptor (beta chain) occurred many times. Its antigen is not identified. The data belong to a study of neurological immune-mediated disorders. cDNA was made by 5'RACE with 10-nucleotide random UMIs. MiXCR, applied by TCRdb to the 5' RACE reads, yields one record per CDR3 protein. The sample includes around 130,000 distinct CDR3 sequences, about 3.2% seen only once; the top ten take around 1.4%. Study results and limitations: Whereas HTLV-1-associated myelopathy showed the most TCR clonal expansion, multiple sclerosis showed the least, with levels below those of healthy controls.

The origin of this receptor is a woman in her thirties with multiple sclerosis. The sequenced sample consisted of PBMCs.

The chain's CDR3 is CSGGGMGYTF. CDR3 DNA: TGCAGTGGTGGGGGAATGGGCTACACCTTC. The V and J genes are TRBV20-1 and TRBJ1-2; D might be TRBD1 (5 bases). V was pared by 7 bases and J by 8 bases, with 11 bases between. CDR1 DFQATT and CDR2 SNEGSKA come from the germline V gene (reference sequence). CDR3 length equals 10 residues.